This entry features one T cell receptor (beta chain) sequence. The data derive from a study of blood T cell repertoires in COVID-19. In germline, CDR1 is SGHRS, CDR2 YFSETQ. The CDR3 has 14 residues. V gave up 0 bases and J gave up 0 bases, with 5 bases separating them. Assay used: immunoSEQ multiplex PCR; TCRdb lists only in-frame clones, some missing. This table holds 40,000 to 55,000 clones, roughly 80% found once. Sample: peripheral blood. The chain links TRBV5-1 to TRBJ2-3, with D tentatively TRBD1 (5 bases). The TCR was taken from a man aged 50 or older with active COVID-19. CDR3 coding DNA: TGCGCCAGCAGCTTGGGGGGCAGCACAGATACGCAGTATTTT. Protein: CASSLGGSTDTQYF.